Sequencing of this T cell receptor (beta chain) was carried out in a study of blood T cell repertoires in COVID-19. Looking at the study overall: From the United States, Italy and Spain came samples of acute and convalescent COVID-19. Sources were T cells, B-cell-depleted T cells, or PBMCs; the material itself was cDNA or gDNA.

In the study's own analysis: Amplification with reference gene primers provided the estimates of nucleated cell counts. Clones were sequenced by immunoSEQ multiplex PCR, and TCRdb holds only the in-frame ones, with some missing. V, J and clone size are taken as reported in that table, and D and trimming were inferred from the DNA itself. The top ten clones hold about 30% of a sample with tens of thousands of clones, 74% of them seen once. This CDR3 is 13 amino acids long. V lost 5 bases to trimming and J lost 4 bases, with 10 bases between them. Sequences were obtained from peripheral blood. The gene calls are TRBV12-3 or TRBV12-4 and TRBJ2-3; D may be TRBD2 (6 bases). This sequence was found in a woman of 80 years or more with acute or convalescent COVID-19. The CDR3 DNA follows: TGTGCCAGCAGTCAGACTAGGGCAGATACGCAGTATTTT. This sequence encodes CASSQTRADTQYF.